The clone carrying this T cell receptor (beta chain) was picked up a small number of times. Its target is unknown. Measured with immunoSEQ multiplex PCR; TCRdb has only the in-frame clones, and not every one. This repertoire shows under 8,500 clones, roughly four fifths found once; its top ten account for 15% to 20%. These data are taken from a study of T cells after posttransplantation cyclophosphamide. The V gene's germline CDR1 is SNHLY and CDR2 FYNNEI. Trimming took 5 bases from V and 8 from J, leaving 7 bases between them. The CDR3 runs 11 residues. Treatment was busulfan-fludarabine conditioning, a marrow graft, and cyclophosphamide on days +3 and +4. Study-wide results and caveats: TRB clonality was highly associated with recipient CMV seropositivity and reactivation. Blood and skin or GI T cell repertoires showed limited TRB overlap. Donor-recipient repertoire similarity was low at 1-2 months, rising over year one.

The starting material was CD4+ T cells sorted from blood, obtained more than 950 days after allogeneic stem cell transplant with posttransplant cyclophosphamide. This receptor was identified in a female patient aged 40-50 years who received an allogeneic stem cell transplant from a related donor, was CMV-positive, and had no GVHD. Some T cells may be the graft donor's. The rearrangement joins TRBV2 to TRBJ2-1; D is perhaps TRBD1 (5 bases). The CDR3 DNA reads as TGTGCCAGCAGTTGGACACATGAGCAGTTCTTC. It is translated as CASSWTHEQFF.